Listed below are T cell receptor beta chains from one sample, sequenced in a study of cytomegalovirus exposure and HLA in healthy donors. Only in-frame clones appear in the TCRdb table, and some are missing; sequencing was by immunoSEQ multiplex PCR. The sample consists of 170,000 or so clones, roughly 78% of them appearing once. Sequences were obtained from PBMCs. These receptors came from a woman between 50 and 59 years old in good health and CMV-seropositive. The CDR3 runs from the conserved cysteine through the conserved F or W. D genes are given only for firm matches. Clone size is stated in some rows and not others, as once, few, many or a class when expanded.

V,size,D,J,DNA,CDR3
TRBV12-5,.,TRBD1,TRBJ2-1,TGTGCTAGTGCCCTATCACAGGGGATCTACAATGAGCAGTTCTTC,CASALSQGIYNEQFF
TRBV9,.,TRBD1,TRBJ1-2,TGTGCCAGCAGCTCCCCCAGGGGGCAAGGCTACACCTTC,CASSSPRGQGYTF
TRBV13,.,.,TRBJ1-4,TGTGCCAGCAGCTCAACCCCGACAGTAACTAATGAAAAACTGTTTTTT,CASSSTPTVTNEKLFF
TRBV11-3,.,.,TRBJ1-5,TGTGCCAGCAGCTTAGATCTACTCTATCAGCCCCAGCATTTT,CASSLDLLYQPQHF
TRBV7-3,.,.,TRBJ2-1,TGTGCCAGCAGCTTAATTCCACTTCATGAGCAGTTCTTC,CASSLIPLHEQFF
TRBV6-6,.,.,TRBJ1-6,TGTGCCAGCAGTCCGCCGGGGGGTTATAATTCACCCCTCCACTTT,CASSPPGGYNSPLHF
TRBV6-1,once,TRBD1,TRBJ1-2,TGTGCCAGCAGTAGACAGGGGGACGGCTATGGCTACACCTTC,CASSRQGDGYGYTF
TRBV18,.,TRBD1,TRBJ1-2,TGTGCCAGCTCACCACAGGGGGCTGGCGGCTACACCTTC,CASSPQGAGGYTF
TRBV2,.,.,TRBJ1-5,TGTGCCAGCAGCTTGGGACTGAGCAATCAGCCCCAGCATTTT,CASSLGLSNQPQHF
TRBV29-1,.,.,TRBJ1-5,TGCAGCGTTGCCCCAGGGATCAATCAGCCCCAGCATTTT,CSVAPGINQPQHF
TRBV5-1,.,.,TRBJ2-5,TGCGCCAGCAGCTTGTCTTTGGAGACCCAGTACTTC,CASSLSLETQYF
TRBV21-1,.,.,TRBJ1-5,TGTGCCAGCAGTCACAGGGGTCTCAGTAGCAATCAGCCCCAGCATTTT,CASSHRGLSSNQPQHF
TRBV7-6,.,TRBD1,TRBJ2-7,TGTGCCAGCAGCTTAGTCCGGGACAGGGGCTCCTACGAGCAGTACTTC,CASSLVRDRGSYEQYF
TRBV7-9,.,.,TRBJ2-5,TGTGCCAGCAGCTTCCTGACAGGCCAAGAGACCCAGTACTTC,CASSFLTGQETQYF
TRBV5-8,.,.,TRBJ2-7,TGTGCCAGCGTCCGGGACACTTCCTACGAGCAGTACTTC,CASVRDTSYEQYF
TRBV6-4,once,.,TRBJ1-5,TGTGCCAGCAGTGACTCCGGGAGTCAGAATCAGCCCCAGCATTTT,CASSDSGSQNQPQHF
TRBV7-9,.,.,TRBJ1-1,TGTGCCAGCAGCCTTTACAGGTTGACAAGCACTGAAGCTTTCTTT,CASSLYRLTSTEAFF
TRBV6-1,.,.,TRBJ1-5,TGTGCCAGCAGTGTTCAGGGCCTAAATCAGCCCCAGCATTTT,CASSVQGLNQPQHF
TRBV6-1,.,.,TRBJ2-7,TGTGCCAGCAGTATGGACAGCACCTACGAGCAGTACTTC,CASSMDSTYEQYF
TRBV5-1,few,TRBD2,TRBJ2-5,TGCGCCAGCAGCTTGGCCCGGGCTAGCGGCACCCAAGAGACCCAGTACTTC,CASSLARASGTQETQYF
TRBV25-1,.,TRBD1,TRBJ1-4,TGTGCCAGCAGTCTGACAGGGACACTGTTTTTT,CASSLTGTLFF
TRBV5-4,.,TRBD1,TRBJ2-7,TGTGCCAGCAGGGACGGACAGGGAGCCCCCTACGAGCAGTACTTC,CASRDGQGAPYEQYF
TRBV7-6,.,.,TRBJ2-3,TGTGCCAGCAGCCTAGGACTGGAGGTTGGCACAGATACGCAGTATTTT,CASSLGLEVGTDTQYF
TRBV2,.,.,TRBJ1-3,TGTGCCAGCAGTGGACCAGGCTCTGGAAACACCATATATTTT,CASSGPGSGNTIYF
TRBV19,.,.,TRBJ2-6,TGTGCCAGTAGTACCAGGGGTCCTGGGGCCAACGTCCTGACTTTC,CASSTRGPGANVLTF
TRBV21-1,.,.,TRBJ2-1,TGTGCCAGCAGCAAAAGGACTAGCGAGCAGTTCTTC,CASSKRTSEQFF
TRBV18,.,.,TRBJ1-2,TGTGCCAGCTCACCACCTACAGCAAACGGCTACACCTTC,CASSPPTANGYTF
TRBV7-2,.,.,TRBJ1-3,TGTGCCAGCAGCTTACGCTCTGGAAACACCATATATTTT,CASSLRSGNTIYF
TRBV27,.,TRBD1,TRBJ1-2,TGTGCCAGCAGTTTCGCAGGGGGAAGCTATGGCTACACCTTC,CASSFAGGSYGYTF
TRBV9,.,TRBD1,TRBJ1-4,TGTGCCAGCAGCCCCCGGACAGGGAGTGAAAAACTGTTTTTT,CASSPRTGSEKLFF
TRBV30,.,TRBD1,TRBJ1-1,TGTGCCTGGAGTGTTTCCGGGACAGGGGGCTGGGGCACTGAAGCTTTCTTT,CAWSVSGTGGWGTEAFF
TRBV4-1,.,TRBD1,TRBJ2-7,TGCGCCAGCTCACTGGTACAGGGGCTATACGAGCAGTACTTC,CASSLVQGLYEQYF
TRBV6-5,once,TRBD1,TRBJ1-4,TGTGCCAGCAGTTACTCAGGGACAGCAACTAATGAAAAACTGTTTTTT,CASSYSGTATNEKLFF
TRBV2,.,TRBD1,TRBJ2-1,TGTGCCAGCAGTGTCCCGGGACAGGGGGGGCATGAGCAGTTCTTC,CASSVPGQGGHEQFF
TRBV4-1,few,.,TRBJ2-1,TGCGCCAGCAGCCGAGGAACCAATGAGCAGTTCTTC,CASSRGTNEQFF
TRBV7-9,once,.,TRBJ1-1,TGTGCCAGCACCGCCCAGGGAAGCGTCACTGAAGCTTTCTTT,CASTAQGSVTEAFF
TRBV5-1,.,.,TRBJ1-1,TGCGCCAGCAGCTCCCAGAGGGTTCGCACTGAAGCTTTCTTT,CASSSQRVRTEAFF
TRBV6-5,.,.,TRBJ2-5,TGTGCCAGCAGTTACTCCGGAGGGGTGCGAGAGACCCAGTACTTC,CASSYSGGVRETQYF
TRBV19,.,.,TRBJ2-7,TGTGCCAGTAGTATAGACGCCGGGACAAGAACTGCCTACGAGCAGTACTTC,CASSIDAGTRTAYEQYF
TRBV6-4,once,TRBD2,TRBJ2-4,TGTGCCAGCAGGGGGACTAGCGGGGGGAATATGCTAGCCAAAAACATTCAGTACTTC,CASRGTSGGNMLAKNIQYF
TRBV4-1,.,.,TRBJ2-5,TGCGCCAGCAGCCAATGGGGCTCGGAGCCCCAGTACTTC,CASSQWGSEPQYF
TRBV5-1,.,.,TRBJ1-4,TGCGCCAAGACACTCTCCGGGGATGAAAAACTGTTTTTT,CAKTLSGDEKLFF
TRBV18,.,TRBD1,TRBJ1-1,TGTGCCAGCTCTCAACAGGGGTGGAACACTGAAGCTTTCTTT,CASSQQGWNTEAFF
TRBV11-1,.,.,TRBJ1-2,TGTGCCAGCAGCTTAGGGTCGACAGTTGGCTACACCTTC,CASSLGSTVGYTF
TRBV19,.,.,TRBJ1-1,TGTGCCAGTAGTATAGACGGGGGACGGAACACTGAAGCTTTCTTT,CASSIDGGRNTEAFF
TRBV12-5,.,TRBD2,TRBJ2-7,TGTGCTAGTGGTGATAGCGGGGGATTCTCCTACGAGCAGTACTTC,CASGDSGGFSYEQYF
TRBV2,.,TRBD1,TRBJ1-1,TGTGCCAGCAATCAGGACGGGACAGGGGCCCTTCCTACTGAAGCTTTCTTT,CASNQDGTGALPTEAFF
TRBV2,.,TRBD2,TRBJ2-2,TGTGCCAGCAGACTCTCCTTGGCGGGGGCGAACACCGGGGAGCTGTTTTTT,CASRLSLAGANTGELFF
TRBV6-6,few,.,TRBJ1-1,TGTGCCAGCAGTAACAGTATCGGAAGCACTGAAGCTTTCTTT,CASSNSIGSTEAFF
TRBV6-5,.,TRBD1,TRBJ2-7,TGTGCCAGCAGTTATAAAAAGGGGACAGCCTCCTACGAGCAGTACTTC,CASSYKKGTASYEQYF
TRBV4-1,.,.,TRBJ1-5,TGCGCCAGCAGCCAGATCGATGGGGGGAATCAGCCCCAGCATTTT,CASSQIDGGNQPQHF
TRBV5-1,.,.,TRBJ1-1,TGCGCCAGCAGATACGAAGGGAGGAACACTGAAGCTTTCTTT,CASRYEGRNTEAFF
TRBV5-8,.,.,TRBJ2-7,TGTGCCAGCAGCTTGGGGCGACAGGTCTACGAGCAGTACTTC,CASSLGRQVYEQYF
TRBV5-4,.,TRBD1,TRBJ2-2,TGTGCCAGCAGCTCGAAGGGACAGGGTCACACCGGGGAGCTGTTTTTT,CASSSKGQGHTGELFF
TRBV28,.,.,TRBJ2-1,TGTGCCAGCAGTTTAGGGGGGGCGCGGGATGAGCAGTTCTTC,CASSLGGARDEQFF
TRBV4-1,.,.,TRBJ2-1,TGCGCCAGCAGCCAACAGGGAAACAGCAATGAGCAGTTCTTC,CASSQQGNSNEQFF
TRBV27,few,TRBD1,TRBJ1-4,TGTGCCAGCAGTGCCACAGGGGCAACTAATGAAAAACTGTTTTTT,CASSATGATNEKLFF
TRBV9,.,TRBD2,TRBJ2-5,TGTGCCAGCAGCGTAGAAAGCGGGGGGACCCAAGAGACCCAGTACTTC,CASSVESGGTQETQYF
TRBV27,.,.,TRBJ1-1,TGTGCCAGCAGAGGGAGTTTAATGAACACTGAAGCTTTCTTT,CASRGSLMNTEAFF
TRBV6-5,.,.,TRBJ1-1,TGTGCCAGCACCTCCCCGAGGGGGACTGAAGCTTTCTTT,CASTSPRGTEAFF